The present TCR beta chain was sequenced within a study of cytotoxic CD8 clonotypes in ibrutinib-treated CLL. TCRdb's table, derived via immunoSEQ multiplex PCR, lists solely in-frame clones and lacks some. Found here are 250,000 to 350,000 clones, 76% of them singletons; the top ten hold roughly 5.7%. In its sample, this clone was seen once. Its specificity is unknown. Study results and caveats: Baseline clonality, higher than in age-matched healthy donors, tracked circulating CD8+ T-cell counts.

The specimen was PBMCs, collected at disease progression, from a patient treated with ibrutinib. The clonotype originates from a human donor with chronic lymphocytic leukemia.

In nucleotides, the CDR3 is TGCGCCAGCAGCCAAGACAAGGGACTTGGAGCCTACGAGCAGTACTTC. Amino acids: CASSQDKGLGAYEQYF. This rearrangement joins TRBV4-1 to TRBJ2-7; perhaps TRBD2 as D (6 bases). Trimming stripped 0 bases from V and 2 bases from J, with 14 bases between. There are 16 residues in the CDR3. Per the germline V gene, CDR1 is MGHRA and CDR2 is YSYEKL.